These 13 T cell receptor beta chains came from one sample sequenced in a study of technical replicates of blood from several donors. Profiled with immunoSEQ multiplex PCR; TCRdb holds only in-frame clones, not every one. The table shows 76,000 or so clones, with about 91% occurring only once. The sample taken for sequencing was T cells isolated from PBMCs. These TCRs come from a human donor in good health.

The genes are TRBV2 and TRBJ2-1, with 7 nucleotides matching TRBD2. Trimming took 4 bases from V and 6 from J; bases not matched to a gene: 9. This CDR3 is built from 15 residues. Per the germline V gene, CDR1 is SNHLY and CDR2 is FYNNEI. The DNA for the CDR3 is TGTGCCAGCAGTGGGGAGGTTGCGGGAGCCAATGAGCAGTTCTTC. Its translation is CASSGEVAGANEQFF. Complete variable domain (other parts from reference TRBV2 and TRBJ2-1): EPEVTQTPSHQVTQMGQEVILRCVPISNHLYFYWYRQILGQKVEFLVSFYNNEISEKSEIFDDQFSVERPDGSNFTLKIRSTKLEDSAMYFCASSGEVAGANEQFFGPGTRLTVL.

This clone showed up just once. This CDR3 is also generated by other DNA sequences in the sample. CDR3 nucleotide sequence: TGCGCCAGCAGCTTGAGGGGGATGAACACTGAAGCTTTCTTT. Its protein is CASSLRGMNTEAFF. The V call is TRBV5-1, the J call TRBJ1-1; D is possibly TRBD1 (6 bases). This CDR3 contains 14 residues. V lost 1 base and J lost 0, with 7 bases in between. The germline CDR1 and CDR2 sequences are SGHRS and YFSETQ.

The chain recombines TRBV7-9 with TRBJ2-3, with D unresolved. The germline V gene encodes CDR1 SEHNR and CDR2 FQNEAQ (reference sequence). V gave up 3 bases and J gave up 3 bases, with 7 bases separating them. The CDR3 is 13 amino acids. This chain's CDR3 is CASSLLLTDTQYF. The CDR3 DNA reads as TGTGCCAGCAGCTTGCTACTAACAGATACGCAGTATTTT. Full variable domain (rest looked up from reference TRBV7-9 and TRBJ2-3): DTGVSQNPRHKITKRGQNVTFRCDPISEHNRLYWYRQTLGQGPEFLTYFQNEAQLEKSRLLSDRFSAERPKGSFSTLEIQRTEQGDSAMYLCASSLLLTDTQYFGPGTRLTVL.

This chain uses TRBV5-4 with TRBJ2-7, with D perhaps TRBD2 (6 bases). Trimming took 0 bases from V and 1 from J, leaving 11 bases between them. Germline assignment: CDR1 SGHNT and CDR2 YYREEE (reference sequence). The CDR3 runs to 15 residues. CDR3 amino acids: CASSLGAGRSYEQYF. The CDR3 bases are TGTGCCAGCAGCTTGGGAGCGGGCAGGTCCTACGAGCAGTACTTC.

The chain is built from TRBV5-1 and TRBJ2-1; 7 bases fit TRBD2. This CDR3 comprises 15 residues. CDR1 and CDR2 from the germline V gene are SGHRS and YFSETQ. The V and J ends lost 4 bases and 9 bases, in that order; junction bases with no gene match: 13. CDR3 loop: CASSPEPGGSAEQFF. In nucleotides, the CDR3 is TGCGCCAGCAGCCCGGAACCCGGGGGGTCGGCTGAGCAGTTCTTC.

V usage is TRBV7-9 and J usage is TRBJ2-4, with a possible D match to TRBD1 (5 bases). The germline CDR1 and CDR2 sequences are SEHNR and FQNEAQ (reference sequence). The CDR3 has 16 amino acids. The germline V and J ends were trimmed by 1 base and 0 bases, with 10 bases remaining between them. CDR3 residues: CASSLVRALAKNIQYF. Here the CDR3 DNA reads TGTGCCAGCAGCTTAGTCAGGGCCCTAGCCAAAAACATTCAGTACTTC. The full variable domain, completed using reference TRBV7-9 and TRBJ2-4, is DTGVSQNPRHKITKRGQNVTFRCDPISEHNRLYWYRQTLGQGPEFLTYFQNEAQLEKSRLLSDRFSAERPKGSFSTLEIQRTEQGDSAMYLCASSLVRALAKNIQYFGAGTRLSVL.

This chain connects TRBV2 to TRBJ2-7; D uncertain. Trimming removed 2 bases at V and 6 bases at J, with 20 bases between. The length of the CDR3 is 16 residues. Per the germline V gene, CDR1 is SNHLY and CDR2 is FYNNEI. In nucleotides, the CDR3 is TGTGCCAGCAGTGAAATTAGTCTCAGAAATGCAGGCGAGCAGTACTTC. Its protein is CASSEISLRNAGEQYF. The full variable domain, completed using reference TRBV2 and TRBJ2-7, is EPEVTQTPSHQVTQMGQEVILRCVPISNHLYFYWYRQILGQKVEFLVSFYNNEISEKSEIFDDQFSVERPDGSNFTLKIRSTKLEDSAMYFCASSEISLRNAGEQYFGPGTRLTVT.

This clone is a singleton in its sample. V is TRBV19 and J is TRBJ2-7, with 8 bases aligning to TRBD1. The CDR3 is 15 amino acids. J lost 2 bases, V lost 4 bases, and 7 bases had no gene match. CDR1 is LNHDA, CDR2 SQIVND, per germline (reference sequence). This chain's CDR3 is CASSTHRTGPYEQYF. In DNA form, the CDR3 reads TGTGCCAGTAGTACCCACCGGACAGGGCCCTACGAGCAGTACTTC. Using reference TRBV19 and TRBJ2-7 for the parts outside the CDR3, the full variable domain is DGGITQSPKYLFRKEGQNVTLSCEQNLNHDAMYWYRQDPGQGLRLIYYSQIVNDFQKGDIAEGYSVSREKKESFPLTVTSAQKNPTAFYLCASSTHRTGPYEQYFGPGTRLTVT.

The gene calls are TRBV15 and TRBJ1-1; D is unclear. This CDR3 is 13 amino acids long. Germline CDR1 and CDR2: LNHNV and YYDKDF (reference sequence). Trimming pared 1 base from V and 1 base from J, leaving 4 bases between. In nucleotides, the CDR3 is TGTGCCACCAGCAGAGGACAGAACACTGAAGCTTTCTTT. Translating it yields CATSRGQNTEAFF.

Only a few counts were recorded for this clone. DNA for the CDR3: TGCGCCAGCAGCCAGGACCTCGACAGGGGGATAATTCAACCCCTCCACTTT. Its protein product is CASSQDLDRGIIQPLHF. V gene TRBV4-1 combines with J gene TRBJ1-6; 9 bases are a match to TRBD1. This CDR3 spans 17 amino acids. From germline, CDR1 is MGHRA and CDR2 YSYEKL. V lost 3 bases, J lost 12 bases, and 15 bases stayed unmatched.

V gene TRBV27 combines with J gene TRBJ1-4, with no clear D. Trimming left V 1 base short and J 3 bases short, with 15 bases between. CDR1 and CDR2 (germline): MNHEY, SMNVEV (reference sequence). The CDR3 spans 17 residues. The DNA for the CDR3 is TGTGCCAGCAGTTTATTATCTTCGAGTATTCCTAATGAAAAACTGTTTTTT. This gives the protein CASSLLSSSIPNEKLFF.

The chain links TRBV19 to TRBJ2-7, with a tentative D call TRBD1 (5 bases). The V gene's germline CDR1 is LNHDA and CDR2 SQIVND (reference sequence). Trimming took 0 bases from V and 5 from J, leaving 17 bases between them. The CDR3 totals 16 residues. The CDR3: CASSIDLGRVVNEQYF. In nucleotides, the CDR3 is TGTGCCAGTAGTATAGATCTTGGCAGGGTAGTGAACGAGCAGTACTTC.

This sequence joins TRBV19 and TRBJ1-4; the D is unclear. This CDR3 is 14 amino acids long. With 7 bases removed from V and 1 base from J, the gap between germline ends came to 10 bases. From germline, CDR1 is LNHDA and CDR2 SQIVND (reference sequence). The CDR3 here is CASNPSGTNEKLFF. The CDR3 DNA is TGTGCCAGTAACCCCTCGGGAACTAATGAAAAACTGTTTTTT.